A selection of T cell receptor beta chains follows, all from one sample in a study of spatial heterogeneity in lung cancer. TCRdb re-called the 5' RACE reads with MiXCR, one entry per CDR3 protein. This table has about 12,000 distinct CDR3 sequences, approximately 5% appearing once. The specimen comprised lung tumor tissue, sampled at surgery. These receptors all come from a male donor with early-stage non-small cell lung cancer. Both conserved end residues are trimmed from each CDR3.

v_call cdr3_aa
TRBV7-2 ASSFQLTGELF
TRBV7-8 ASSPDLPYEQY
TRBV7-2 ASSLMTSGAASTDTQY
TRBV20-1 SARPSQETQY
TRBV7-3 ASSLIGIGSEPGELF
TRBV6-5 ASKNVDPPYGYT
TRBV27 ASSYGWTGKNEQF
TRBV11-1 ASSLDDYTDTQY
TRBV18 ASSMDGNQRPQH
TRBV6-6 ASSYETGVLAKNIQY
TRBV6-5 ASSSGRNSPLH
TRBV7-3 ASSLKPGHPNTGELF
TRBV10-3 AIRGQFYEQY
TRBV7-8 ASSLMAGTQETQY
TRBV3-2 ASSQVNLLDSQSYEQY
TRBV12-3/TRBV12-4 ASSLSGGSYNEQF
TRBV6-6 ASSSLKAALH
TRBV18 ASSPGLDSPLH
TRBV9 ASSEEAGGYPYNEQF
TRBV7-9 ASSLVGPEAF
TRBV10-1 ASSDRDRDPNEQF
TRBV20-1 SVVDEGSETQY
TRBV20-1 SASARGSTDTQY
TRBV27 ASSFGPNRAKNIQY
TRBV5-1 ASSYWGLEQF
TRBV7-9 ASSVGTGLAEAF
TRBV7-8 ASSSGRDTEAF
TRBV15 ATSRDQWSGNQPQH
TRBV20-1 SANIAGGNYNEQF
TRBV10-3 AIRGSGATSYNEQF
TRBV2 ASSLSRSANTGELF
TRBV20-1 SAMKETTNEKLF
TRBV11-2 ASSWALDTEAF
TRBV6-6 ASSYSYRETNEKLF
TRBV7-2 ASTSNMGSYEQY
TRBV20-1 SARDHGQNNYGYT
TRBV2 ASSPLAGGEQY
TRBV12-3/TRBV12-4 ASSQGTANTEAF
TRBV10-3 AISEFGDQPQH
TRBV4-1 ASSGGLVRNEQF
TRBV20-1 SARNWGEQF
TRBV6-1 ASSGTMTYQETQY
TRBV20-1 SAPPGLAGVGRNEQF
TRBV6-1 ASKDGGPNTEAF
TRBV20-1 SAKAGPNQPQH
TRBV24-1 ATSDLGTWTGELF